This T cell receptor (beta chain) was captured in a study of cytomegalovirus exposure and HLA in healthy donors. Whole-study results and caveats: The study put some 150 TCR beta chains on its list as cytomegalovirus-associated. The majority of TCR sequences were rare, yet some public TCRs appeared in many donors.

The assay was immunoSEQ multiplex PCR, and TCRdb's table has in-frame clones only and misses some. The sample contains some 56,000 clones, around 93% of which appear only once. The CDR3 consists of 16 residues. The V gene's germline CDR1 is SGHRS and CDR2 YFSETQ. V shed 3 bases, J shed 1 base, and the junction held 8 bases outside the gene matches. This clone was recorded once. The antigen is unknown. Sequences were obtained from PBMCs. The sequence derives from a woman aged 18-35 years in good health and CMV-seropositive. The chain joins TRBV5-1 to TRBJ2-3; 7 bases match TRBD1. CDR3 protein: CASSYNTGTGTDTQYF. CDR3 DNA: TGCGCCAGCAGCTACAACACCGGGACAGGCACAGATACGCAGTATTTT. Supplemented by reference TRBV5-1 and TRBJ2-3, the full variable domain reads KAGVTQTPRYLIKTRGQQVTLSCSPISGHRSVSWYQQTPGQGLQFLFEYFSETQRNKGNFPGRFSGRQFSNSRSEMNVSTLELGDSALYLCASSYNTGTGTDTQYFGPGTRLTVL.